A selection of T cell receptor beta chains follows, all from one sample in a study of a mutant IDH1 vaccine in newly diagnosed glioma. Sequenced by immunoSEQ multiplex PCR; TCRdb stores in-frame clones only, minus some. The sample holds tens of thousands of clones, roughly 82% seen once. Here the sequenced sample was PBMCs, taken from a glioma patient treated with radiotherapy, temozolomide or both. These receptors came from a man younger than 40 with glioma. Each CDR3 is given with its conserved first and last residue. The order of the fields is V gene, clone size, D gene, J gene, CDR3 protein, CDR3 DNA. D genes are given only for firm matches. Size is omitted from some rows. Given values are once, few, many or a class for expanded clones.

V: TRBV5-4
size: .
D: .
J: TRBJ2-1
CDR3: CASSWGAEYFYNEQFF
DNA: TGTGCCAGCAGCTGGGGAGCGGAGTACTTTTACAATGAGCAGTTCTTC

V: TRBV5-4
size: .
D: TRBD1
J: TRBJ1-2
CDR3: CASSKPGQGGGYTF
DNA: TGTGCCAGCAGCAAGCCGGGACAGGGTGGGGGCTACACCTTC

V: TRBV4-3
size: .
D: TRBD1
J: TRBJ1-5
CDR3: CASSQEVTQGAGNQPQHF
DNA: TGCGCCAGCAGCCAAGAAGTAACGCAGGGGGCGGGCAATCAGCCCCAGCATTTT

V: TRBV5-1
size: .
D: .
J: TRBJ2-7
CDR3: CASSLAGDSYEQYF
DNA: TGCGCCAGCAGCTTGGCGGGAGACTCCTACGAGCAGTACTTC

V: TRBV14
size: .
D: TRBD1
J: TRBJ2-7
CDR3: CASSQGDRRLNYEQYF
DNA: TGTGCCAGCAGCCAGGGGGACAGAAGGCTTAACTACGAGCAGTACTTC

V: TRBV19
size: .
D: TRBD1
J: TRBJ1-6
CDR3: CASSIGTGQIYSPLHF
DNA: TGTGCCAGTAGTATAGGAACGGGACAGATATATTCGCCCCTCCACTTT

V: TRBV25-1
size: .
D: .
J: TRBJ2-1
CDR3: CASSELGGYYNEQFF
DNA: TGTGCCAGCAGTGAATTAGGGGGTTACTACAATGAGCAGTTCTTC

V: TRBV7-6
size: .
D: .
J: TRBJ1-1
CDR3: CASSLGTYRPNTEAFF
DNA: TGTGCCAGCAGCCTTGGGACCTACAGACCGAACACTGAAGCTTTCTTT

V: TRBV2
size: .
D: TRBD1
J: TRBJ1-5
CDR3: CASRGGQGGNQPQHF
DNA: TGTGCCAGCAGAGGGGGACAGGGCGGCAATCAGCCCCAGCATTTT

V: TRBV10-3
size: .
D: .
J: TRBJ1-4
CDR3: CAISESRAAAANEKLFF
DNA: TGTGCCATCAGTGAGTCCCGGGCAGCCGCGGCTAATGAAAAACTGTTTTTT

V: TRBV5-6
size: .
D: TRBD1
J: TRBJ1-2
CDR3: CASSYGTGADGYTF
DNA: TGTGCCAGCAGCTACGGGACAGGAGCAGACGGCTACACCTTC

V: TRBV15
size: .
D: .
J: TRBJ1-5
CDR3: CATSRVGVGNQPQHF
DNA: TGTGCCACCAGCAGAGTTGGCGTAGGCAATCAGCCCCAGCATTTT

V: TRBV19
size: .
D: .
J: TRBJ1-1
CDR3: CASKENPTMNTEAFF
DNA: TGTGCCAGTAAGGAGAATCCCACAATGAACACTGAAGCTTTCTTT

V: TRBV10-3
size: .
D: TRBD1
J: TRBJ1-2
CDR3: CATLGGTGAFGYTF
DNA: TGTGCCACCCTGGGAGGGACAGGGGCGTTTGGCTACACCTTC

V: TRBV6-1
size: .
D: .
J: TRBJ2-1
CDR3: CASSGPDRLDEQFF
DNA: TGTGCCAGCAGTGGGCCAGACAGGCTTGATGAGCAGTTCTTC

V: TRBV6-4
size: once
D: .
J: TRBJ2-7
CDR3: CASSREGGTYEQYF
DNA: TGTGCCAGCAGTAGGGAAGGGGGGACCTACGAGCAGTACTTC

V: TRBV19
size: .
D: .
J: TRBJ2-7
CDR3: CASSDLYSYEQYF
DNA: TGTGCCAGTAGTGATCTCTACTCCTACGAGCAGTACTTC

V: TRBV10-2
size: .
D: .
J: TRBJ1-6
CDR3: CASSEIRVDPPLHF
DNA: TGCGCCAGCAGTGAGATCCGTGTCGATCCACCCCTCCACTTT

V: TRBV2
size: few
D: .
J: TRBJ1-5
CDR3: CASSPERGLGQPQHF
DNA: TGTGCCAGCAGCCCCGAGCGAGGATTAGGTCAGCCCCAGCATTTT

V: TRBV5-8
size: .
D: .
J: TRBJ1-1
CDR3: CASSSFWGNTHTEAFF
DNA: TGTGCCAGCAGCTCTTTCTGGGGCAACACACACACTGAAGCTTTCTTT

V: TRBV9
size: .
D: TRBD2
J: TRBJ2-5
CDR3: CASSPRGRGSQETQYF
DNA: TGTGCCAGCAGCCCCCGTGGGCGGGGGAGTCAAGAGACCCAGTACTTC

V: TRBV9
size: .
D: .
J: TRBJ2-2
CDR3: CASSVEPGRTGELFF
DNA: TGTGCCAGCAGCGTAGAGCCTGGGCGGACCGGGGAGCTGTTTTTT

V: TRBV7-9
size: .
D: TRBD1
J: TRBJ2-5
CDR3: CASSARDRELGTQYF
DNA: TGTGCCAGCAGCGCCAGAGACAGGGAATTAGGGACCCAGTACTTC

V: TRBV2
size: once
D: TRBD1
J: TRBJ1-2
CDR3: CASSPPPQGAFYGYTF
DNA: TGTGCCAGCAGTCCACCTCCTCAGGGGGCGTTCTATGGCTACACCTTC

V: TRBV27
size: .
D: .
J: TRBJ1-2
CDR3: CASSFGVGGLNYGYTF
DNA: TGTGCCAGCAGTTTTGGGGTAGGCGGGCTTAACTATGGCTACACCTTC

V: TRBV5-4
size: .
D: .
J: TRBJ2-7
CDR3: CASSRVEGIYEQYF
DNA: TGTGCCAGCAGCCGCGTGGAGGGTATCTACGAGCAGTACTTC

V: TRBV5-1
size: .
D: TRBD1
J: TRBJ2-7
CDR3: CASSGDRVRYEQYF
DNA: TGCGCCAGCAGCGGGGACAGGGTGCGGTACGAGCAGTACTTC

V: TRBV7-8
size: once
D: .
J: TRBJ1-2
CDR3: CASSRKGGGYTF
DNA: TGTGCCAGCAGCCGCAAGGGGGGTGGCTACACCTTC

V: TRBV27
size: .
D: .
J: TRBJ2-7
CDR3: CASSLYRDLSAEQYF
DNA: TGTGCCAGCAGTCTCTACCGGGATCTTAGTGCCGAGCAGTACTTC

V: TRBV28
size: .
D: TRBD1
J: TRBJ2-7
CDR3: CASSRTGGLYEQYF
DNA: TGTGCCAGCAGTCGGACAGGGGGCCTCTACGAGCAGTACTTC

V: TRBV9
size: .
D: .
J: TRBJ1-1
CDR3: CASSDPRRGDEAFF
DNA: TGTGCCAGCAGCGACCCCCGGAGAGGAGATGAAGCTTTCTTT

V: TRBV7-9
size: .
D: .
J: TRBJ1-5
CDR3: CASSPSNNPHQPQHF
DNA: TGTGCCAGCAGCCCCTCAAACAATCCTCATCAGCCCCAGCATTTT

V: TRBV10-1
size: .
D: .
J: TRBJ2-7
CDR3: CASSKTVPGEQYF
DNA: TGCGCCAGCTCGAAGACAGTTCCAGGCGAGCAGTACTTC